What follows are 12 T cell receptor beta chains derived from one specimen sequenced in a study of T cell responses to AZD1222 COVID-19 vaccine. Produced via immunoSEQ multiplex PCR; TCRdb's table is partial and in-frame only. The sample consists of about 130,000 clones, 75% to 95% of them appearing once. The input for sequencing was peripheral blood, taken on day 0 of AZD1222 vaccination. These receptors were obtained from an adult in good health.

The rearrangement joins TRBV5-8 to TRBJ2-5; 10 nucleotides align to TRBD2. With 3 bases clipped from V and 1 base from J, the junction kept 6 bases outside the gene matches. The CDR3 has 16 residues. The germline V gene has CDR1 SGHTS and CDR2 YDEGEE. The CDR3 loop is CASSSLAGTFQETQYF. The CDR3 DNA is TGTGCCAGCAGCTCACTAGCGGGGACGTTCCAAGAGACCCAGTACTTC.

The genes are TRBV6-2 or TRBV6-3 and TRBJ2-1; 13 bases match TRBD2. After removal of 2 bases from V and 2 bases from J, the junction contained 6 bases not matched to a gene. Germline values: CDR1 MNHEY, CDR2 SVGEGT. This CDR3 spans 18 amino acids. CDR3 amino acids: CASSYAKTSGGTYNEQFF. As DNA, the CDR3 is TGTGCCAGCAGTTACGCCAAGACTAGCGGGGGGACCTACAATGAGCAGTTCTTC.

J is TRBJ1-1 and V is TRBV6-5, with a possible D match to TRBD1 (5 bases). Germline CDR1 is MNHEY and CDR2 is SVGAGI. The CDR3 runs 13 residues. V gave up 7 bases and J gave up 5 bases, with 14 bases separating them. CDR3 amino acids: CASTRGLHTEAFF. CDR3 sequence (DNA): TGTGCCAGCACTCGGGGCCTTCATACTGAAGCTTTCTTT.

This chain links TRBV7-3 with TRBJ1-1; TRBD1 matches 9 bases. The CDR3 loop spans 14 amino acids. Germline CDR1 reads SGHTA; CDR2 reads FQGTGA. Losses at the gene ends were 5 bases for V and 4 bases for J; bases not matched to a gene: 5. DNA for the CDR3: TGTGCCAGCAGCAGGGACAGGGTTGGCACTGAAGCTTTCTTT. As protein: CASSRDRVGTEAFF.

The J gene is TRBJ1-6, the V gene TRBV2, with D unresolved. The CDR3 has 15 amino acids. CDR1 is SNHLY, CDR2 FYNNEI, per germline. Trimming left V 6 bases short and J 7 bases short, with 16 bases between. CDR3 amino acids: CASRGSRGNNSPLHF. Here the CDR3 DNA reads TGTGCCAGCAGGGGGTCTCGAGGGAACAATTCACCCCTCCACTTT.

This chain connects TRBV15 to TRBJ2-5; 8 nucleotides match TRBD2. The CDR3 runs 18 residues. Per the germline V gene, CDR1 is LNHNV and CDR2 is YYDKDF (reference sequence). Losses at the gene ends were 1 base for V and 7 bases for J; bases not matched to a gene: 17. The chain's CDR3 is CATSRAGTSSSPWGTQYF. Here the CDR3 DNA reads TGTGCCACCAGCAGAGCCGGGACTAGTTCGAGTCCCTGGGGGACCCAGTACTTC. The full variable domain, with the rest looked up from reference TRBV15 and TRBJ2-5, is DAMVIQNPRYQVTQFGKPVTLSCSQTLNHNVMYWYQQKSSQAPKLLFHYYDKDFNNEADTPDNFQSRRPNTSFCFLDIRSPGLGDTAMYLCATSRAGTSSSPWGTQYFGPGTRLLVL.

The gene calls are TRBV27 and TRBJ1-2, with D perhaps matching TRBD1 (6 bases). V lost 4 bases and J 8 bases, leaving 11 bases between the germline ends. CDR3 size: 12 residues. Germline values: CDR1 MNHEY, CDR2 SMNVEV (reference sequence). The CDR3 coding sequence is TGTGCCAGCAGTTCAGGGGTGAGAGGCTACACCTTC. Translation: CASSSGVRGYTF.

V and J are TRBV6-4 and TRBJ2-2; TRBD1 is a possible D gene (5 bases). Trimming removed 5 bases from V and 6 bases from J, with 10 bases in between. There are 13 residues in the CDR3. CDR1 is MRHNA and CDR2 is SNTAGT in the germline V gene. The CDR3 coding sequence is TGTGCCAGCAGTCCAGGGTGGGCCGGGGAGCTGTTTTTT. Encoded protein: CASSPGWAGELFF.

This clone showed up just once. The chain joins TRBV2 to TRBJ1-6, with 7 bases identical to TRBD1. The CDR3 sequence is 15 residues long. J was trimmed by 4 bases and V by 6 bases; bases with no gene match: 6. CDR1 and CDR2 from the germline V gene are SNHLY and FYNNEI. CDR3 bases: TGTGCCAGCAGGGAATCGGGACAGTATAATTCACCCCTCCACTTT. Its translation: CASRESGQYNSPLHF.

The chain links TRBV5-1 to TRBJ2-5; D call uncertain. Trimming cost V 0 bases and J 10 bases, with 13 bases left between them. This CDR3 is 13 amino acids long. The germline CDR1 and CDR2 sequences are SGHRS and YFSETQ. CDR3 sequence reads: CASSLDGEGIQYF. DNA for the CDR3: TGCGCCAGCAGCTTGGACGGAGAAGGAATCCAGTACTTC.

The rearrangement uses TRBV28 and TRBJ1-1, with D uncertain. Looked up from germline, CDR1 is MDHEN and CDR2 is SYDVKM. The CDR3 is made up of 13 amino acids. The V and J ends lost 1 base and 2 bases respectively, with 5 bases between them. CDR3 nucleotide sequence: TGTGCCAGCAGTTTATCCTCCAACACTGAAGCTTTCTTT. Amino acids: CASSLSSNTEAFF.

The chain recombines TRBV19 with TRBJ1-5; 7 bases are shared with TRBD1. In germline, CDR1 is LNHDA, CDR2 SQIVND (reference sequence). V shed 6 bases, J shed 4 bases, and the junction held 9 bases outside the gene matches. The CDR3 extends over 15 amino acids. Here the CDR3 DNA reads TGTGCCAGTAGCGACGGGACAGTAGGGAATCAGCCCCAGCATTTT. Its translation: CASSDGTVGNQPQHF.